The sequence of this T cell receptor (beta chain) was determined in a study of STAT5B mutations in CD4+ large granular lymphocyte leukemia (dated by TCRdb to 2021 to 2024). Looking at the study overall: Among healthy controls, the CDR3 'QG' motif was associated with a particular HLA allele. Flow cytometry performed on FACSCanto II or FACSVerse showed that the purified fractions had more than 95% purity among lymphocytes. The TCRbeta repertoires of CD4+ T-cell large granular lymphocyte leukemia patients were compared with the TCRbeta repertoires of healthy blood donors. Study-wide findings and limitations: Compared with healthy CD4+ repertoires, CD4-sorted patient repertoires appeared more clonal, and this difference remained even after the putative leukemic clones were removed. TRBV06-family usage was enriched among the top patient clones (8/27) compared with healthy controls (2/35). The main leukemic clonotypes were found to be private to each patient, although 25% of the main leukemic clonotypes were detected at low frequency in the non-leukemic repertoires of other patients. The data were not HLA-matched, and the relatively small sample size could explain the higher clonality seen in CD4+ compared with CD8+ T-LGLL.

Buffy coats from over 35 blood donors, supplied by the Finnish Red Cross blood service, were used as healthy controls. All TCR-sequenced material derived from peripheral blood: patient blood samples and healthy donor buffy coats. Peripheral blood mononuclear cells were isolated by Ficoll-Hypaque gradient centrifugation. Magnetic purification was used to isolate CD4+ cells from the buffy coats of the healthy controls. Genomic DNA was extracted using the Gentra Puregene Cell and Tissue kit, and a Qubit 2.0 fluorometer was used to quantify it. Taken from cysteine to phenylalanine, the CDR3 has 15 residues. This entry keeps only the CDR3 DNA: 45 bases, framed from base 1. This clone was seen only once. Its antigen has not been determined. No much larger clonotype is one base removed from it; base qualities were not supplied. TCRbeta rearrangements were sequenced from genomic DNA using the immunoSEQ assay at survey resolution. The original pipeline was this. In the TCR sequencing data, the smallest productive clonotype frequency that could be detected was 2.59 x 10-5. Analyses included only productive TCRbeta rearrangements, meaning complete and in-frame sequences. The clonality of each sample was calculated as Simpson clonality in the immunoSEQ Analyzer version 3.0. Clones were binned by frequency as very rare, small, medium, large (1-20%) or hyperexpanded (>20%). Generation probabilities were estimated with OLGA 1.2.3, V-gene circos plots were made with VDJtools, specificities were searched in VDJdb, and CDR3 motifs were identified with GLIPH. This immuneACCESS table, as held by TCRdb, lists in-frame sequences with V and J called but not all clones. Of the missing ones, under half trace to an unresolved V gene in checked studies; the others have no known cause. The V and J calls and clone size are taken from that table; D and trimming were inferred from the DNA. Here the sample has around 37,000 clones; under 85% occur a single time. In total, the top ten clones hold around 0.5% of the sample.

Sequenced: CD4+ T cells from blood buffy coats. The rearrangement joined TRBV21-1 to TRBJ2-3; the tabulated D call, TRBD1, remains unverified against the DNA. TRBV21-1 is given as a pseudogene. This clonotype was sampled from a human donor in good health. CDR3 loop: CASSKQGFTPDTQYF. DNA sequence: TGTGCCAGCAGCAAACAGGGTTTCACCCCAGATACGCAGTATTTT.